This paragraph reports one TCR beta chain. The sample belongs to a study of blood T cell repertoires in COVID-19. Sequencing used immunoSEQ multiplex PCR; TCRdb keeps in-frame clones, though not all of them. The table includes about 290,000 clones, roughly nine tenths detected once. The CDR3 sequence is 14 residues long. V lost 1 base and J lost 5, with 11 bases in between. Germline lookup yields CDR1 LNHDA and CDR2 SQIVND (reference sequence). J is TRBJ1-2 and V is TRBV19; D gene ambiguous. This TCR was recovered from a woman in her thirties with COVID-19, enrolled during active disease. Sequences were obtained from peripheral blood. In DNA, the CDR3 is TGTGCCAGTAGTATAGGGGCAGCACTTTATGGCTACACCTTC. Translating gives CASSIGAALYGYTF.